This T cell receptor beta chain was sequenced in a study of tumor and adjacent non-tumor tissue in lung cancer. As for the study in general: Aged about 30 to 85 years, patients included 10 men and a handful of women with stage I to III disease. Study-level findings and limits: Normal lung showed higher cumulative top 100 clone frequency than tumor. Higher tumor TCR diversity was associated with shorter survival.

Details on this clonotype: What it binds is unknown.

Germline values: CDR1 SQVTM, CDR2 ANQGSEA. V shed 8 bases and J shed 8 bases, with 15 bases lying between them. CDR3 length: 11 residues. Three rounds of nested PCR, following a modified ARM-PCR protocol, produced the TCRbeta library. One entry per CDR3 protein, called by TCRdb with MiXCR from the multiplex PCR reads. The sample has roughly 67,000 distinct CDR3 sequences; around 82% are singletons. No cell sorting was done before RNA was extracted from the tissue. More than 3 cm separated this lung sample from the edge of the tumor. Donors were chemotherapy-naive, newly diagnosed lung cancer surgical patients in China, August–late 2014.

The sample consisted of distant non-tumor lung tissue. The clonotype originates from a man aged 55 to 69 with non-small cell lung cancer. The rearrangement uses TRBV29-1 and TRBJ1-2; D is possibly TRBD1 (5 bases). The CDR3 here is CSIRFEGGYTF. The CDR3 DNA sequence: TGCAGCATTAGATTCGAGGGGGGCTACACCTTC.